These 27 T cell receptor beta chains were all obtained from the same sample, sequenced in a study of shared clonotypes between healthy human individuals. Assay used: immunoSEQ multiplex PCR; TCRdb lists only in-frame clones, some missing. The table includes about 2 million clones, 95% detected once. Input material: naive CD4+ T cells sorted from blood. The sample's subset: CD45RA+ positively selected. These TCRs come from a man aged 18 to 30 in good health.

The V and J genes are TRBV4-1 and TRBJ1-4; TRBD1 might be the D (5 bases). The germline V gene encodes CDR1 MGHRA and CDR2 YSYEKL. The CDR3 covers 16 residues. Trimming removed 3 bases at V and 4 bases at J, with 15 bases between. The CDR3 loop is CASSQRGTGINEKLFF. CDR3 nucleotide sequence: TGCGCCAGCAGCCAGCGAGGGACGGGGATTAATGAAAAACTGTTTTTT.

The chain carries TRBV4-2 and TRBJ1-6, with TRBD1 identical over 8 bases. The J segment lost 6 bases and the V segment lost 2 bases, leaving 6 bases of the junction unmatched. This CDR3 contains 16 residues. Germline assignment: CDR1 LGHNA and CDR2 YNFKEQ. CDR3 bases: TGTGCCAGCAGCCAAACTCCGGGACAGGTTAATTCACCCCTCCACTTT. This sequence encodes CASSQTPGQVNSPLHF.

This clone was observed a handful of times. The identical CDR3 is also encoded by other nucleotide sequences in the sample. The chain is built from TRBV5-1 and TRBJ1-5; D is perhaps TRBD1 (5 bases). V dropped 0 bases and J dropped 2 bases, with 9 bases sitting between them. The CDR3 is made up of 15 amino acids. Germline V gene data show CDR1 as SGHRS and CDR2 as YFSETQ. This CDR3 is CASSLEGVGNQPQHF. The CDR3 DNA is TGCGCCAGCAGCTTGGAAGGGGTGGGCAATCAGCCCCAGCATTTT.

V is TRBV2 and J is TRBJ1-2; no clear D. Germline assignment: CDR1 SNHLY and CDR2 FYNNEI. This CDR3 is built from 14 residues. V lost 0 bases and J lost 5, with 10 bases in between. CDR3 protein: CASSEAGSSYGYTF. The CDR3 bases are TGTGCCAGCAGTGAAGCGGGGAGTTCATATGGCTACACCTTC. The full variable domain, rest sourced from reference TRBV2 and TRBJ1-2, is EPEVTQTPSHQVTQMGQEVILRCVPISNHLYFYWYRQILGQKVEFLVSFYNNEISEKSEIFDDQFSVERPDGSNFTLKIRSTKLEDSAMYFCASSEAGSSYGYTFGSGTRLTVV.

In this sample, this clone turned up once. Being one base from a much bigger clone, this may be a read error. The chain links TRBV7-9 to TRBJ1-3, with D unclear. From germline, CDR1 is SEHNR and CDR2 FQNEAQ (reference sequence). V lost 6 bases to trimming and J lost 0 bases, with 6 bases between them. The CDR3 loop spans 13 amino acids. As DNA, the CDR3 is TGTGCCAGCAGTCGTGCCTCTGGAAACACCATATATTTT. As protein: CASSRASGNTIYF.

In its sample, this clone was seen once. The rearrangement uses TRBV2 and TRBJ1-3, with D tentatively TRBD1 (6 bases). V lost 4 bases and J lost 8, with 18 bases in between. CDR3 length: 15 residues. CDR1 is SNHLY, CDR2 FYNNEI, per germline. In DNA form, the CDR3 reads TGTGCCAGCAGTGCAGAGGGAGGGGGTGGCCACACCATATATTTT. It encodes CASSAEGGGGHTIYF.

The chain uses TRBV19 and TRBJ1-5; D not resolved. The CDR3 consists of 13 residues. Germline V gene lookup returns CDR1 LNHDA and CDR2 SQIVND (reference sequence). V lost 5 bases to trimming and J lost 5 bases, with 10 bases between them. CDR3 loop: CASSGQNHQPQHF. Written as DNA, the CDR3 is TGTGCCAGTAGTGGGCAAAACCATCAGCCCCAGCATTTT. Supplemented by reference TRBV19 and TRBJ1-5, the full variable domain reads DGGITQSPKYLFRKEGQNVTLSCEQNLNHDAMYWYRQDPGQGLRLIYYSQIVNDFQKGDIAEGYSVSREKKESFPLTVTSAQKNPTAFYLCASSGQNHQPQHFGDGTRLSIL.

This chain uses TRBV6-1 with TRBJ2-5; unclear D gene. The V end was cut by 3 bases, the J end by 1 base, with 9 bases between. Looked up from germline, CDR1 is MNHNS and CDR2 is SASEGT. There are 14 residues in the CDR3. The CDR3 spells CASSEFGIQETQYF. CDR3 nucleotide sequence: TGTGCCAGCAGTGAGTTCGGTATCCAAGAGACCCAGTACTTC.

The chain links TRBV28 to TRBJ1-5; 7 nucleotides line up with TRBD1. V was clipped by 5 bases and J by 4 bases; unmatched bases: 8. This CDR3 is 15 amino acids long. In germline, CDR1 is MDHEN, CDR2 SYDVKM. CDR3 nucleotides: TGTGCCAGCAGTACGGGGGACAGACTAAATCAGCCCCAGCATTTT. Its translation: CASSTGDRLNQPQHF. Together with reference TRBV28 and TRBJ1-5, the CDR3 gives the full variable domain: DVKVTQSSRYLVKRTGEKVFLECVQDMDHENMFWYRQDPGLGLRLIYFSYDVKMKEKGDIPEGYSVSREKKERFSLILESASTNQTSMYLCASSTGDRLNQPQHFGDGTRLSIL.

The chain uses TRBV6-5 and TRBJ1-1; 7 nucleotides match TRBD1. Germline CDR1 MNHEY, CDR2 SVGAGI. CDR3 length: 13 amino acids. Trimming at V came to 8 bases and at J to 7 bases, leaving 10 bases not matched to a gene. The DNA for the CDR3 is TGTGCCAGCGGGGCCACAGGGGTTGGTGAAGCTTTCTTT. Amino acid sequence: CASGATGVGEAFF.

V is TRBV2 and J is TRBJ1-1, with D perhaps matching TRBD1 (5 bases). Looked up from germline, CDR1 is SNHLY and CDR2 is FYNNEI. Trimming took off 4 bases at V and 8 bases at J, with 14 bases between the two ends. The CDR3 sequence is 13 residues long. CDR3 amino acids: CASSVSGFVEAFF. CDR3 DNA: TGTGCCAGCAGTGTCTCAGGGTTTGTGGAAGCTTTCTTT.

V gene TRBV9 combines with J gene TRBJ1-1; D ambiguous. CDR1 is SGDLS and CDR2 is YYNGEE in the germline V gene. The CDR3 spans 14 residues. The ends were cut back, 4 bases at V and 1 base at J, with 11 bases in the middle. The CDR3 nucleotides are TGTGCCAGCAGCCCAAGGCCTCAGAACACTGAAGCTTTCTTT. Translating gives CASSPRPQNTEAFF.

This chain's CDR3 is CASSPGTGGSGANVLTF. In DNA form, the CDR3 reads TGCGCCAGCAGCCCGGGGACAGGGGGGTCTGGGGCCAACGTCCTGACTTTC. The V and J genes are TRBV4-3 and TRBJ2-6; 11 bases fit TRBD1. The CDR3 sequence is 17 residues long. Trimming at V came to 4 bases and at J to 1 base, leaving 3 bases not matched to a gene. The germline V gene encodes CDR1 LGHNA and CDR2 YSLEER.

This rearrangement joins TRBV5-4 to TRBJ2-2; D tentatively fits TRBD1 or TRBD2 (6 bases each). V was shortened by 4 bases and J by 2 bases, with 15 bases between the two germline ends. The germline V gene encodes CDR1 SGHNT and CDR2 YYREEE (reference sequence). The CDR3 loop spans 16 amino acids. As DNA, the CDR3 is TGTGCCAGCAGCCCTGGGGGGCGGGGCAACACCGGGGAGCTGTTTTTT. Amino acid sequence: CASSPGGRGNTGELFF.

The chain links TRBV27 to TRBJ2-5, with a possible D match to TRBD2 (6 bases). CDR3 length: 14 amino acids. CDR1 is MNHEY and CDR2 is SMNVEV in the germline V gene (reference sequence). With 2 bases removed from V and 4 bases from J, the gap between germline ends came to 11 bases. The CDR3 DNA sequence: TGTGCCAGCAGTTTAAAAGGGACTGGAGAGACCCAGTACTTC. Translating it yields CASSLKGTGETQYF.

The V call is TRBV2, the J call TRBJ1-6, with TRBD1 matching 7 bases. Looked up from germline, CDR1 is SNHLY and CDR2 is FYNNEI. V lost 4 bases to trimming and J lost 7 bases; unmatched junction nucleotides: 7. The CDR3 contains 15 residues. The chain's CDR3 is CASSAQGEANSPLHF. DNA for the CDR3: TGTGCCAGCAGTGCCCAGGGGGAGGCCAATTCACCCCTCCACTTT.

V usage is TRBV2 and J usage is TRBJ1-1; D gene unclear. Germline CDR1 and CDR2: SNHLY and FYNNEI. The CDR3 contains 14 residues. Trimming took off 7 bases at V and 3 bases at J, with 15 bases between the two ends. The chain's CDR3 is CASTSEGGDTEAFF. The CDR3 DNA follows: TGTGCCAGCACCTCGGAGGGTGGAGACACTGAAGCTTTCTTT.

The genes are TRBV6-5 and TRBJ1-1; no definite D call. CDR3 length: 13 amino acids. Germline assignment: CDR1 MNHEY and CDR2 SVGAGI. V was shortened by 3 bases and J by 1 base, with 6 bases between the two germline ends. CDR3 sequence (DNA): TGTGCCAGCAGTTATATTGAGAACACTGAAGCTTTCTTT. As protein: CASSYIENTEAFF.

This clone has a single count. Additional DNA sequences in this sample encode the identical CDR3. This chain connects TRBV28 to TRBJ2-5; 8 bases fit TRBD1. Unmatched junction bases numbered 5, after V lost 6 bases and J lost 5 bases. The CDR3 loop spans 13 amino acids. CDR1 is MDHEN and CDR2 is SYDVKM in the germline V gene. The CDR3 loop reads CASRAGGRETQYF. CDR3 coding DNA: TGTGCCAGCAGGGCAGGGGGCAGGGAGACCCAGTACTTC. Drawing the rest from reference TRBV28 and TRBJ2-5, the complete variable domain is DVKVTQSSRYLVKRTGEKVFLECVQDMDHENMFWYRQDPGLGLRLIYFSYDVKMKEKGDIPEGYSVSREKKERFSLILESASTNQTSMYLCASRAGGRETQYFGPGTRLLVL.

In this sample, this clone turned up once. V is TRBV2 and J is TRBJ1-4; D is perhaps TRBD1 (5 bases). The CDR3 sequence is 15 residues long. The V gene's germline CDR1 is SNHLY and CDR2 FYNNEI. The ends were cut back, 3 bases at V and 8 bases at J, with 16 bases in the middle. The CDR3 sequence: CASSDEAGLGEKLFF. The CDR3 DNA reads as TGTGCCAGCAGTGATGAAGCAGGGCTGGGCGAAAAACTGTTTTTT. The whole variable domain, remainder taken from reference TRBV2 and TRBJ1-4, is EPEVTQTPSHQVTQMGQEVILRCVPISNHLYFYWYRQILGQKVEFLVSFYNNEISEKSEIFDDQFSVERPDGSNFTLKIRSTKLEDSAMYFCASSDEAGLGEKLFFGSGTQLSVL.

V is TRBV29-1 and J is TRBJ2-5; 7 bases align to TRBD1. The V gene end was trimmed by 4 bases and the J gene end by 7 bases; junction bases not matched to a gene: 6. The germline V gene encodes CDR1 SQVTM and CDR2 ANQGSEA. The CDR3 spans 12 residues. In DNA, the CDR3 is TGCAGCGTTGGGGACAGTCTGGGGACCCAGTACTTC. Translating gives CSVGDSLGTQYF.

Regarding this clone: Other nucleotide sequences in the sample specify the same CDR3. The rearrangement links TRBV11-3 to TRBJ2-2, with TRBD1 as a possible D gene (6 bases). Germline CDR1 SGHNT, CDR2 YENEEA. This CDR3 region has 15 residues. Trimming took off 0 bases at V and 2 bases at J, with 7 bases between the two ends. The CDR3 DNA reads TGTGCCAGCAGCTTAGACAGGGGAAACACCGGGGAGCTGTTTTTT. It yields the protein CASSLDRGNTGELFF.

This chain uses TRBV7-9 with TRBJ2-1, with D unclear. The CDR3 sequence is 13 residues long. Trimming removed 3 bases at V and 6 bases at J, with 9 bases between. CDR1 and CDR2 (germline): SEHNR, FQNEAQ (reference sequence). CDR3 bases: TGTGCCAGCAGCTTGTCGATCGGCAATGAGCAGTTCTTC. The encoded protein is CASSLSIGNEQFF.

The chain is built from TRBV28 and TRBJ2-5; the match to TRBD1 covers 9 bases. The J call is doubtful: the DNA matches TRBJ2-7 better. The CDR3 spans 15 residues. The germline CDR1 and CDR2 sequences are MDHEN and SYDVKM. CDR3 sequence (DNA): TGTGCCAGCTGGGGGACAGGGAACCTAAACTACGAGCAGTACTTC. This sequence encodes CASWGTGNLNYEQYF.

The CDR3 region has the DNA TGCGCCAGCAGCTCCTTGGGCTCTATGAACACCGGGGAGCTGTTTTTT. Translation gives CASSSLGSMNTGELFF. The genes are TRBV5-1 and TRBJ2-2; D not resolved. Looked up from germline, CDR1 is SGHRS and CDR2 is YFSETQ. This CDR3 is built from 16 residues. The ends were cut back, 3 bases at V and 1 base at J, with 13 bases in the middle.

This clone has just one count. This sample includes further DNA sequences coding for the same CDR3. V usage is TRBV29-1 and J usage is TRBJ1-2; D is unclear. Germline lookup yields CDR1 SQVTM and CDR2 ANQGSEA. The length of the CDR3 is 10 residues. V was trimmed by 4 bases and J by 4 bases, leaving 4 bases between them. The DNA for the CDR3 is TGCAGCGTTGCGGGCTATGGCTACACCTTC. Translated, it gives CSVAGYGYTF.

The genes are TRBV7-8 and TRBJ1-5; D gene uncertain. This CDR3 is built from 16 residues. Germline CDR1 is SGHVS and CDR2 is FQNEAQ. Between the trimmed V and J ends, which lost 2 bases and 4 bases, there was a span of 15 bases. CDR3 in DNA: TGTGCCAGCAGCTTACGGCCCGGGCAGGAGAATCAGCCCCAGCATTTT. Translation: CASSLRPGQENQPQHF.